This is a list of T cell receptor beta chains from one sample in a study of blood T cell repertoires in COVID-19. The table came from immunoSEQ multiplex PCR; TCRdb's copy has only in-frame clones and leaves some out. This sample yields about 360,000 clones, of which over 75% are seen a single time; around 1.9% belongs to the top ten. The material sequenced was PBMCs or T cells enriched from blood (not recorded which). The receptors here all came from a woman between 35 and 50 years old with acute COVID-19. Both conserved end residues are part of each CDR3. Fields, in order: V gene, clone size, J gene, D gene, CDR3 DNA, CDR3 protein. A D gene is named only where the DNA matches it firmly. Expanded clones get a size class; other rows say once, few or many, or leave the size out.

TRBV10-1	.	TRBJ1-2	.	TGCGCCAGCAGTGAGTCCGGTAACTATGGCTACACCTTC	CASSESGNYGYTF
TRBV7-8	.	TRBJ2-1	.	TGTGCCAGCAGCTTGGAGCGTTACAATGAGCAGTTCTTC	CASSLERYNEQFF
TRBV10-3	once	TRBJ1-6	.	TGTGCCATCAGTGACGGGGTCACCCTCCACTTT	CAISDGVTLHF
TRBV5-6	.	TRBJ1-5	.	TGTGCCAGCAGCTCGGGCGGGCGTCAGCCCCAGCATTTT	CASSSGGRQPQHF
TRBV15	.	TRBJ1-5	.	TGTGCCACCAGCAGAGCTGCGTCTTTGGGGCTGAGCAATCAGCCCCAGCATTTT	CATSRAASLGLSNQPQHF
TRBV24-1	.	TRBJ2-1	.	TGTGCCACGAGGGGGAGGGATTATGAGCAGTTCTTC	CATRGRDYEQFF
TRBV5-4	.	TRBJ2-7	.	TGTGCCAGCAGCTTCGACATAGGAGGGGAGCAGTACTTC	CASSFDIGGEQYF
TRBV11-2	.	TRBJ2-7	TRBD1	TGTGCCAGCAGCTACGGGACAGGCCTTTCCTACGAGCAGTACTTC	CASSYGTGLSYEQYF
TRBV27	.	TRBJ1-5	.	TGTGCCAGCAGTTTTCACAATCAGCCCCAGCATTTT	CASSFHNQPQHF
TRBV30	.	TRBJ1-2	.	TGTGCCTATAGGGGGTACTATTATGGCTACACCTTC	CAYRGYYYGYTF
TRBV6-2/TRBV6-3	.	TRBJ2-7	.	TGTGCCAGCAGTTACGCAGGGGCCTACGAGCAGTACTTC	CASSYAGAYEQYF